This record concerns one T cell receptor (beta chain) sequence. The target antigen is unknown. This sample stems from a study of cytomegalovirus exposure and HLA in healthy donors. Points from the study as a whole: A prior analysis recorded that most TCR beta V segments were productive about 90% or about 30% of the time.

Germline V lookup: CDR1 MNHEY, CDR2 SVGAGI. V lost 6 bases and J lost 1, with 12 bases in between. This CDR3 comprises 14 residues. The primer mix had 60 Vbeta and 13 Jbeta primers. Only in-frame clones appear in the TCRdb table, and some are missing; sequencing was by immunoSEQ multiplex PCR. The table records 110,000 to 150,000 clones, approximately 80% of them present only once. The sequenced material came from PBMCs. This chain joins TRBV6-5 and TRBJ1-1; weak D call: TRBD1 (6 bases). This receptor was obtained from a woman aged 55-70 years in good health and CMV-seropositive. CDR3 sequence reads: CASRETGQNTEAFF. The CDR3 bases are TGTGCCAGCAGGGAAACAGGGCAGAACACTGAAGCTTTCTTT.